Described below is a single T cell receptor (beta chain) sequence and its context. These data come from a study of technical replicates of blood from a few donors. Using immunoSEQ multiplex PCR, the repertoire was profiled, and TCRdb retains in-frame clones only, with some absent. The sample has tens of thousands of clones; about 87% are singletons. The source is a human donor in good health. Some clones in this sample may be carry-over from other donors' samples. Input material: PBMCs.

The CDR3: CASSSSLAGLNYEQYF. The DNA for the CDR3 is TGTGCCAGCAGTTCGTCATTAGCGGGACTCAACTACGAGCAGTACTTC. This chain joins TRBV6-6 and TRBJ2-7; TRBD2 matches at 8 bases. Germline values: CDR1 MNHNY, CDR2 SVGAGI (reference sequence). J lost 3 bases, V lost 4 bases, and 11 bases had no gene match. The CDR3 extends over 16 amino acids.